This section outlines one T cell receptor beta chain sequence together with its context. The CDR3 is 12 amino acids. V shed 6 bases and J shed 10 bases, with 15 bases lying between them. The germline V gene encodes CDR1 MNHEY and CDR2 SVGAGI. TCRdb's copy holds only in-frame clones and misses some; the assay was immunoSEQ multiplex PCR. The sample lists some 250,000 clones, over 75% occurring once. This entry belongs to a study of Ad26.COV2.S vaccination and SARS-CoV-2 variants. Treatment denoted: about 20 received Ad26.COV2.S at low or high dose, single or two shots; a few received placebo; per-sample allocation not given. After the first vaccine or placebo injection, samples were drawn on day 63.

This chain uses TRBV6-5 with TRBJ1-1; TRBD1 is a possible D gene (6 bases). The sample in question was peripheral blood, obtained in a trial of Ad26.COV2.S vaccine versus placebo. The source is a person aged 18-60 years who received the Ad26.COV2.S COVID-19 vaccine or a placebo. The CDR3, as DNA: TGTGCCAGCAGACCACTAGGGGGATTAGCTTTCTTT. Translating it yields CASRPLGGLAFF.